These 31 T cell receptor beta chains were sequenced from one sample in a study of regulatory T cells in long-lasting Graves disease. With iRepertoire HTBI primers and Arm-PCR of CDR3 regions, TCR beta libraries were built. Via MiXCR, TCRdb re-called the multiplex PCR reads, giving one row per CDR3 protein. The sample has 400,000 to 500,000 distinct CDR3 sequences, around a fifth seen once. Time point specified: persistent/refractory GD, antithyroid drugs over 5 years with positive TRAb. With RNA extracted from PBMCs as input, the TCR library was made. The sample was peripheral blood mononuclear cells (PBMCs), taken when the disease was refractory, from a patient treated with antithyroid drugs. Receptors were obtained from a female donor with Graves disease.

This clonotype was detected ten times or more. The rearrangement links TRBV3-1 to TRBJ1-1; 12 nucleotides line up with TRBD1. CDR3 size: 15 residues. V gave up 1 base and J gave up 6 bases; unmatched junction bases: 3. The germline gives CDR1 LGHDT, CDR2 YNNKEL (reference sequence). In DNA form, the CDR3 reads TGTGCCAGCAGCCAAGTGGGGACAGGGGGCTCTGAAGCTTTCTTT. Its protein product is CASSQVGTGGSEAFF.

This clonotype was counted ten times or more. The chain employs TRBV28 and TRBJ1-5, with D unclear. The CDR3 is 15 amino acids. The germline V and J ends were trimmed by 2 bases and 0 bases, with 8 bases remaining between them. Germline assignment: CDR1 MDHEN and CDR2 SYDVKM. The CDR3 reads CASSLSLSSNQPQHF. The CDR3 nucleotides read TGTGCCAGCAGTTTAAGCCTAAGTAGCAATCAGCCCCAGCATTTT.

In its sample, this clonotype was seen many times. The chain links TRBV6-1 to TRBJ2-7; either TRBD1 or TRBD2 may supply D (5 bases each). Trimming left V 6 bases short and J 6 bases short, with 18 bases between. The germline CDR1 and CDR2 sequences are MNHNS and SASEGT. The CDR3 has 14 residues. CDR3 in amino acids: CASRSRDLLPEQYF. CDR3 DNA sequence: TGTGCCAGCAGGAGCCGGGACCTACTCCCCGAGCAGTACTTC.

The chain has TRBV6-1 and TRBJ1-5; D might be TRBD1 (5 bases). The CDR3 is made up of 13 amino acids. Germline V gene lookup returns CDR1 MNHNS and CDR2 SASEGT. V was cut by 6 bases and J by 3 bases, with 9 bases left in between. The CDR3 region is CASRDRTNQPQHF. CDR3 bases: TGTGCCAGCAGAGACAGAACCAATCAGCCCCAGCATTTT.

This clonotype was seen ten or more times. This chain connects TRBV6-5 to TRBJ1-2, with D unclear. The CDR3 is 14 amino acids. Looked up from germline, CDR1 is MNHEY and CDR2 is SVGAGI. The V end lost 2 bases, the J end lost 4 bases, and 11 bases lay between the germline ends. The CDR3 coding sequence is TGTGCCAGCAGTTACCCCTCGACGGGCTATGGCTACACCTTC. Translating it yields CASSYPSTGYGYTF.

This clonotype has more than one count but fewer than ten. The J gene is TRBJ2-5, the V gene TRBV7-3; the D gene could be TRBD1 or TRBD2 (5 bases each). Between the trimmed V and J ends, which lost 5 bases and 5 bases, there was a span of 21 bases. Germline V gene lookup returns CDR1 SGHTA and CDR2 FQGTGA. The length of the CDR3 is 16 residues. In DNA form, the CDR3 reads TGTGCCAGCAGCCTAGGGACGGGGCCGGCGGGTGAGACCCAGTACTTC. This codes for CASSLGTGPAGETQYF.

In its sample, this clonotype was seen many times. The CDR3 region is CASSRTGESQETQYF. The CDR3 DNA follows: TGTGCCAGCAGCCGGACAGGGGAAAGCCAAGAGACCCAGTACTTC. This chain joins TRBV6-1 and TRBJ2-5; 9 bases match TRBD1. This CDR3 has 15 amino acids. Germline V lookup: CDR1 MNHNS, CDR2 SASEGT. V was pared by 6 bases and J by 1 base, with 6 bases of the junction left unmatched.

The V and J genes are TRBV7-9 and TRBJ2-7, with 9 bases matching TRBD2. The CDR3 extends over 16 amino acids. The germline V gene has CDR1 SEHNR and CDR2 FQNEAQ (reference sequence). V lost 2 bases to trimming and J lost 4 bases; unmatched junction nucleotides: 9. Written as DNA, the CDR3 is TGTGCCAGCAGCTTATCCACGGGACTAGCCAAATACGAGCAGTACTTC. Protein product: CASSLSTGLAKYEQYF. Full variable domain (rest looked up from reference TRBV7-9 and TRBJ2-7): DTGVSQNPRHKITKRGQNVTFRCDPISEHNRLYWYRQTLGQGPEFLTYFQNEAQLEKSRLLSDRFSAERPKGSFSTLEIQRTEQGDSAMYLCASSLSTGLAKYEQYFGPGTRLTVT.

This clonotype was recorded a few times. J is TRBJ2-1 and V is TRBV5-1; D gene unclear. The CDR3 covers 15 residues. The V gene lost 1 base and the J gene lost 3 bases, with 11 bases spanning the gap. Germline CDR1 and CDR2: SGHRS and YFSETQ. CDR3 coding DNA: TGCGCCAGCAGCTTGTTGCCAGATCTCTACAATGAGCAGTTCTTC. Translated: CASSLLPDLYNEQFF.

This clonotype was counted many times. The chain carries TRBV20-1 and TRBJ2-2; 9 bases agree with TRBD1. Unmatched junction bases numbered 7, after V lost 6 bases and J lost 5 bases. This CDR3 has 14 amino acids. Germline V gene lookup returns CDR1 DFQATT and CDR2 SNEGSKA (reference sequence). In DNA, the CDR3 is TGCAGTGCCACGGGACAGGGAGGTACCGGGGAGCTGTTTTTT. Its translation is CSATGQGGTGELFF.

There are a few counts of this clonotype. The genes are TRBV20-1 and TRBJ2-7; D is perhaps TRBD2 (6 bases). Looked up from germline, CDR1 is DFQATT and CDR2 is SNEGSKA (reference sequence). Trimming left V 3 bases short and J 3 bases short, with 21 bases between. The CDR3 sequence is 16 residues long. CDR3 residues: CSARDPRGGAFYEQYF. The CDR3 DNA sequence: TGCAGTGCTAGGGACCCCCGAGGCGGGGCCTTCTACGAGCAGTACTTC.

This clonotype was seen at least ten times. The rearrangement uses TRBV12-5 and TRBJ1-2; D remains unclear. V lost 7 bases, J lost 0 bases, and 9 bases lay in between. Germline V gives CDR1 LGHNT, CDR2 FRNRAP. The CDR3 spans 13 residues. The CDR3 bases are TGTGCTAGTGTTGACGGGTCTAACTATGGCTACACCTTC. It is translated as CASVDGSNYGYTF.

This clonotype was seen a few times. The chain employs TRBV30 and TRBJ2-7, with a tentative D call TRBD1 (5 bases). The CDR3 has 13 amino acids. Germline lookup yields CDR1 GTSNPN and CDR2 SVGIG (reference sequence). With 0 bases removed from V and 6 bases from J, the gap between germline ends came to 12 bases. The CDR3 region has the DNA TGTGCCTGGAGTGTCCTGACAGCCAGCGAGCAGTACTTC. Translation: CAWSVLTASEQYF.

This clonotype was detected ten times or more. This chain connects TRBV28 to TRBJ2-7; D gene uncertain. The CDR3 covers 13 residues. With 3 bases removed from V and 2 bases from J, the gap between germline ends came to 8 bases. Germline CDR1 is MDHEN and CDR2 is SYDVKM. The CDR3 reads CASSLGSPYEQYF. CDR3 DNA sequence: TGTGCCAGCAGTTTGGGCTCACCCTACGAGCAGTACTTC.

The table lists this clonotype with many counts. V usage is TRBV28 and J usage is TRBJ1-4; 8 bases match TRBD1. The ends lost 8 bases at V and 3 bases at J; junction bases unmatched: 2. The CDR3 is 13 residues long. Germline V gene data show CDR1 as MDHEN and CDR2 as SYDVKM. The CDR3 region has the DNA TGTGCCAGCTGGGACAGGCCTAATGAAAAACTGTTTTTT. Protein: CASWDRPNEKLFF.

This clonotype has only a few counts. The chain carries TRBV3-1 and TRBJ2-7; weak D call: TRBD1 (5 bases). Looked up from germline, CDR1 is LGHDT and CDR2 is YNNKEL (reference sequence). V dropped 3 bases and J dropped 0 bases, with 6 bases sitting between them. The CDR3 has 13 residues. CDR3 amino acids: CASSQDTSYEQYF. The CDR3 bases are TGTGCCAGCAGCCAGGACACCTCCTACGAGCAGTACTTC.

This clonotype occurred many times. This chain links TRBV12-3 or TRBV12-4 with TRBJ1-2; D not resolved. Trimming took off 7 bases at V and 0 bases at J, with 9 bases between the two ends. This CDR3 has 13 amino acids. CDR3 nucleotides: TGTGCCAGCAAAAGACCAGCTAACTATGGCTACACCTTC. Translating it yields CASKRPANYGYTF.

This clonotype occurred a few times. The chain carries TRBV24-1 and TRBJ1-1; D gene unclear. Germline CDR1 and CDR2: KGHDR and SFDVKD. The length of the CDR3 is 14 residues. Between the trimmed V and J ends, which lost 7 bases and 1 base, there was a span of 12 bases. The chain's CDR3 is CATSLFDPNTEAFF. As DNA, the CDR3 is TGTGCCACCAGCCTCTTTGACCCGAACACTGAAGCTTTCTTT.

The chain links TRBV5-1 to TRBJ2-2, with TRBD1 matching 8 bases. V was pared by 4 bases and J by 0 bases, with 5 bases of the junction left unmatched. Germline assignment: CDR1 SGHRS and CDR2 YFSETQ. This CDR3 comprises 16 residues. In DNA, the CDR3 is TGCGCCAGCAGCCCGACAGGGGCTTCGAACACCGGGGAGCTGTTTTTT. It encodes CASSPTGASNTGELFF.

Notes on this clonotype: This may come from a read error, since a much larger clone is one base off. The V gene is TRBV12-3 or TRBV12-4, the J gene TRBJ1-2; 7 bases align to TRBD1. The CDR3 has 16 amino acids. The CDR3 here is CGSSRTWTGTVYGYTF. The CDR3 DNA sequence: TGTGGCAGCAGCCGAACCTGGACCGGGACAGTCTATGGCTACACCTTC.

This clonotype was picked up many times. This chain uses TRBV5-1 with TRBJ1-5, with D unclear. Trimming removed 6 bases from V and 8 bases from J, with 18 bases in between. CDR1 and CDR2 (germline): SGHRS, YFSETQ. This CDR3 contains 14 residues. Here the CDR3 reads CASNKPANVKPQHF. The CDR3 nucleotides read TGCGCCAGCAACAAACCTGCAAACGTTAAGCCCCAGCATTTT. The full variable domain, rest sourced from reference TRBV5-1 and TRBJ1-5, is KAGVTQTPRYLIKTRGQQVTLSCSPISGHRSVSWYQQTPGQGLQFLFEYFSETQRNKGNFPGRFSGRQFSNSRSEMNVSTLELGDSALYLCASNKPANVKPQHFGDGTRLSIL.

This clonotype was observed many times. The chain has TRBV24-1 and TRBJ2-5, with TRBD1 as a possible D gene (5 bases). Germline V gene lookup returns CDR1 KGHDR and CDR2 SFDVKD. The CDR3 sequence is 15 residues long. V was shortened by 3 bases and J by 1 base, with 11 bases between the two germline ends. In nucleotides, the CDR3 is TGTGCCACCAGTGATAGGCAGGGCCTCCAAGAGACCCAGTACTTC. Protein product: CATSDRQGLQETQYF.

This clonotype came up many times. The genes are TRBV7-9 and TRBJ2-7, with D possibly being TRBD1 (6 bases). Between the trimmed V and J ends, which lost 0 bases and 6 bases, there was a span of 12 bases. Germline values: CDR1 SEHNR, CDR2 FQNEAQ (reference sequence). CDR3 length: 14 amino acids. The CDR3 here is CASSLAGPRGEQYF. In DNA form, the CDR3 reads TGTGCCAGCAGCTTAGCGGGCCCCAGGGGCGAGCAGTACTTC.

This clonotype has a count of ten or more. The V gene is TRBV28, the J gene TRBJ2-5; 9 bases fit TRBD1. The CDR3 sequence is 18 residues long. Germline CDR1 reads MDHEN; CDR2 reads SYDVKM. V shed 5 bases and J 5 bases; nucleotides not matched to a gene: 18. For the CDR3, the DNA is TGTGCCAGCAGTCCCCAATCTCCGGGACAGGGTCCGGAGGAGACCCAGTACTTC. This gives the protein CASSPQSPGQGPEETQYF.

This clonotype has only a few counts. In nucleotides, the CDR3 is TGTGCCGGCACTCAGGGGAACTATGGCTACACCTTC. Protein product: CAGTQGNYGYTF. V is TRBV30 and J is TRBJ1-2; possible D gene TRBD1, 6 bases. The CDR3 is made up of 12 amino acids. V was shortened by 8 bases and J by 2 bases, with 12 bases between the two germline ends. CDR1 and CDR2 (germline): GTSNPN, SVGIG (reference sequence).

This clonotype was seen a few times. CDR3 in amino acids: CASSSRRASLPPYEQYF. The CDR3 region has the DNA TGTGCCAGCAGCTCCCGACGAGCGAGCCTGCCCCCCTACGAGCAGTACTTC. The V call is TRBV11-3, the J call TRBJ2-7; D unclear. Germline-derived CDR1 and CDR2 are SGHNT and YENEEA. V was shortened by 4 bases and J by 2 bases, with 21 bases between the two germline ends. The CDR3 is 17 amino acids.

The table lists this clonotype with many counts. The V call is TRBV12-3 or TRBV12-4, the J call TRBJ1-2; 8 positions match TRBD1. This CDR3 has 14 residues. V was clipped by 6 bases and J by 4 bases; unmatched bases: 7. The CDR3 region has the DNA TGTGCCAGCAGGGGGGGGGGACAGGTCTATGGCTACACCTTC. Encoded protein: CASRGGGQVYGYTF.

This clonotype occurred a few times. The gene calls are TRBV6-2 or TRBV6-3 and TRBJ2-7; D call uncertain. The CDR3 covers 15 residues. Germline V lookup: CDR1 MNHEY, CDR2 SVGEGT. V lost 2 bases and J lost 6, with 17 bases in between. In DNA form, the CDR3 reads TGTGCCAGCAGTTACGTCCCCTCCGTGGGAAGCGAGCAGTACTTC. Encoded protein: CASSYVPSVGSEQYF.

This clonotype was seen many times. J is TRBJ1-5 and V is TRBV20-1, with D uncertain. The CDR3 is 12 residues long. V lost 3 bases and J 5 bases, leaving 8 bases between the germline ends. Germline assignment: CDR1 DFQATT and CDR2 SNEGSKA (reference sequence). For the CDR3, the DNA is TGCAGTGCTAGGGATCTGGATCAGCCCCAGCATTTT. Its protein is CSARDLDQPQHF.

The table lists this clonotype with many counts. The rearrangement joins TRBV19 to TRBJ2-6; D perhaps matches TRBD2 (5 bases). Germline CDR1 reads LNHDA; CDR2 reads SQIVND (reference sequence). This CDR3 is 16 amino acids long. Trimming took 3 bases from V and 1 from J, leaving 10 bases between them. In nucleotides, the CDR3 is TGTGCCAGTAGTATTCGGTCGGGATCTGGGGCCAACGTCCTGACTTTC. This gives the protein CASSIRSGSGANVLTF.

This chain joins TRBV27 and TRBJ2-2; TRBD1 might be the D (6 bases). Germline V CDR1 and CDR2: MNHEY, SMNVEV (reference sequence). The CDR3 is 16 amino acids. Deletions cut 2 bases from V and 1 base from J, with 11 bases between. The CDR3 reads CASSLRGLRNTGELFF. Written as DNA, the CDR3 is TGTGCCAGCAGTTTAAGGGGGTTACGGAACACCGGGGAGCTGTTTTTT.